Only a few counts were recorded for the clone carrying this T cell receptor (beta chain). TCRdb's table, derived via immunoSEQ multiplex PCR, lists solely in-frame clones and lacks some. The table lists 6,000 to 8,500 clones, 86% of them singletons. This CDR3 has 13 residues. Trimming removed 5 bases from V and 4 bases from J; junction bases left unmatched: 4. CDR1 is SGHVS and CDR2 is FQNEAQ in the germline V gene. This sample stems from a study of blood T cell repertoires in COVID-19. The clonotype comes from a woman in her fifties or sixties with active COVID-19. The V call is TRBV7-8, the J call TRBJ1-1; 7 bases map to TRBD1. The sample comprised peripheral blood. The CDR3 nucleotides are TGTGCCAGCAGCCAACAGGGGCTCACTGAAGCTTTCTTT. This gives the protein CASSQQGLTEAFF.